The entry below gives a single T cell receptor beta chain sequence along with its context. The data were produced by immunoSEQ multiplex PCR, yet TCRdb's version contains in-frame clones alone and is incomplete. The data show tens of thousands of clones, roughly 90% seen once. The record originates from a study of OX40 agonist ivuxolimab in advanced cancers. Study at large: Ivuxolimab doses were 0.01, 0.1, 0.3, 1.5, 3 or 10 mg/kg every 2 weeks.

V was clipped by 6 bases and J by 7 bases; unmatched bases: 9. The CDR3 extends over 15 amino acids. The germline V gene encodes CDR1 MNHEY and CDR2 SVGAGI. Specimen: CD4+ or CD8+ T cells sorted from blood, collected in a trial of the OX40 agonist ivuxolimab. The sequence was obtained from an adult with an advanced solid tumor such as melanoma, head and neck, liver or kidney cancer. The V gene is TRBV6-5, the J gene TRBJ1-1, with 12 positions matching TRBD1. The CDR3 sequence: CASRLGTGGFNEAFF. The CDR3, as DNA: TGTGCCAGCAGATTAGGGACAGGGGGCTTTAATGAAGCTTTCTTT.